A selection of T cell receptor beta chains follows, all from one sample in a study of follicular helper T cells after annual influenza vaccination. Produced via immunoSEQ multiplex PCR; TCRdb's table is partial and in-frame only. Here the sample spans about 11,000 clones, around 84% being singletons. This specimen consisted of CXCR5- memory CD4+ T cells sorted from blood, obtained on the day of influenza vaccination. These receptors originate from an adult who received the influenza vaccine. CDR3s include the opening cysteine and the closing phenylalanine or tryptophan. The order of the fields is clone size, V gene, J gene, CDR3 length, D gene, CDR3 protein, CDR3 DNA. D genes are given only for firm matches. Size tells how often a clone was seen (once, few, many) or the class of an expanded clone, and some rows leave it out.

>.|TRBV18|TRBJ2-7|13|.
CASSPLETYEQYF
TGTGCCAGCTCACCACTCGAAACCTACGAGCAGTACTTC
>.|TRBV19|TRBJ2-1|15|TRBD2
CASSPSGGPYNEQFF
TGTGCCAGTAGTCCTAGCGGGGGGCCATACAATGAGCAGTTCTTC
>.|TRBV19|TRBJ1-4|14|.
CASGGGATNEKLFF
TGTGCCAGTGGGGGAGGAGCAACTAATGAAAAACTGTTTTTT
>.|TRBV7-9|TRBJ2-7|13|.
CASSVDSSYEQYF
TGTGCCAGCAGCGTGGACAGCTCCTACGAGCAGTACTTC
>once|TRBV9|TRBJ1-1|15|.
CASSSPWEGSTEAFF
TGTGCCAGCAGCTCACCTTGGGAGGGGTCGACTGAAGCTTTCTTT
>.|TRBV18|TRBJ2-3|15|.
CASSTLADSTDTQYF
TGTGCCAGCTCAACCCTAGCAGACAGCACAGATACGCAGTATTTT
>few|TRBV6-5|TRBJ2-2|11|.
CASGRAGELFF
TGTGCCAGCGGGCGTGCCGGGGAGCTGTTTTTT
>.|TRBV28|TRBJ1-1|16|TRBD1
CASSLTPGQDTIEAFF
TGTGCCAGCAGTTTAACGCCGGGACAGGATACAATTGAAGCTTTCTTT
>.|TRBV18|TRBJ2-1|17|TRBD1
CASSPGQGGTAVILEFF
TGTGCCAGCTCACCGGGACAGGGAGGGACTGCCGTGATCTTGGAGTTCTTC
>.|TRBV5-6|TRBJ2-5|14|TRBD2
CASSDSGGGETQYF
TGTGCCAGCAGCGATAGCGGGGGGGGAGAGACCCAGTACTTC
>.|TRBV5-1|TRBJ2-2|14|.
CASRHREGTGELFF
TGCGCCAGCCGCCACAGGGAGGGCACCGGGGAGCTGTTTTTT
>.|TRBV28|TRBJ2-5|13|.
CASSQLVAETQYF
TGTGCCAGCAGTCAACTAGTGGCTGAGACCCAGTACTTC
>once|TRBV28|TRBJ2-3|17|TRBD2
CASSLLGWEGQTDTQYF
TGTGCCAGCAGTTTATTAGGGTGGGAGGGCCAGACAGATACGCAGTATTTT
>.|TRBV28|TRBJ1-2|13|TRBD1
CASSFPGGWGYTF
TGTGCCAGCAGTTTCCCAGGGGGATGGGGCTACACCTTC
>.|TRBV5-4|TRBJ2-7|16|TRBD2
CASSLGGAGSPYEQYF
TGTGCCAGCAGCTTGGGCGGAGCGGGGTCCCCCTACGAGCAGTACTTC
>once|TRBV28|TRBJ2-5|13|.
CASLGPVQETQYF
TGTGCCAGCCTGGGGCCGGTCCAAGAGACCCAGTACTTC
>.|TRBV7-9|TRBJ1-4|14|.
CASRPRGSAEKLFF
TGTGCCAGCAGGCCCCGGGGGTCGGCGGAAAAACTGTTTTTT
>.|TRBV4-3|TRBJ2-7|14|.
CASSRAGTLDEQYF
TGCGCCAGCAGCCGAGCCGGGACTCTCGACGAGCAGTACTTC
>few|TRBV18|TRBJ1-1|13|.
CASSQGSNTEAFF
TGTGCCAGCTCACAGGGTTCGAACACTGAAGCTTTCTTT
>.|TRBV28|TRBJ1-5|16|.
CASRAYRESSNQPQHF
TGTGCCAGCAGAGCGTACAGGGAGTCCTCCAATCAGCCCCAGCATTTT
>.|TRBV27|TRBJ2-1|13|.
CASSSSRRNEQFF
TGTGCCAGCAGTTCATCAAGGAGAAATGAGCAGTTCTTC
>.|TRBV27|TRBJ2-3|14|.
CASRPLYSTDTQYF
TGTGCCAGCAGACCCCTATACAGCACAGATACGCAGTATTTT
>few|TRBV6-5|TRBJ2-7|14|TRBD1
CASRDRGGWYEQYF
TGTGCCAGCAGGGACAGGGGCGGGTGGTACGAGCAGTACTTC
>.|TRBV28|TRBJ1-3|15|.
CASILTGNSGNTIYF
TGTGCCAGCATCCTGACAGGAAACTCTGGAAACACCATATATTTT